This TCR beta chain was captured in a study of graft-versus-host responses after intestinal transplantation. The overall study: All recipients were transplanted with multivisceral, liver-intestinal, or isolated intestinal grafts. Recipients uniformly received anti-thymocyte globulin induction, followed by tacrolimus and steroids for two to four years. The study, taken as a whole, reports: Detected in recipient marrow were GvH clones, some of which were first observed in ileum or blood. Early post-transplant falls in HvG clones accompanied the peak levels of circulating GvH clones.

Regarding this clone: No antigen is known for it.

Measured with immunoSEQ multiplex PCR; TCRdb has only the in-frame clones, and not every one. The sample carries 100,000 or so clones, less than 90% recorded once. CDR1 and CDR2 (germline): GTSNPN, SVGIG (reference sequence). V was clipped by 7 bases and J by 0 bases, with 9 bases between them. The CDR3 sequence is 12 residues long. This TCR was recovered from a human donor who was the organ donor for an intestinal transplant. Here the sequenced sample was unstimulated CD4+ T cells sorted from spleen or lymph node cells, taken before transplant. V is TRBV30 and J is TRBJ1-1, with D tentatively TRBD1 (5 bases). CDR3 region: CASGLVNTEAFF. The CDR3 region has the DNA TGTGCCTCGGGACTGGTGAACACTGAAGCTTTCTTT.